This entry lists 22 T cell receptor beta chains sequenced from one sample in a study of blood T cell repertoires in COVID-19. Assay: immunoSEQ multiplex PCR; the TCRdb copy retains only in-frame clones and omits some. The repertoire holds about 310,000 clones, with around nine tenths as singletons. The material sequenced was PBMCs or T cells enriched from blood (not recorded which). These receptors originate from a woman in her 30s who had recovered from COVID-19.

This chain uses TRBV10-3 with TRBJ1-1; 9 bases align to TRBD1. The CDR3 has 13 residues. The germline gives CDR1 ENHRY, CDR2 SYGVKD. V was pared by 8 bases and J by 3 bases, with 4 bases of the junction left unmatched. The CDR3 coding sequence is TGTGCCATCGGGACAGGGACACACACTGAAGCTTTCTTT. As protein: CAIGTGTHTEAFF.

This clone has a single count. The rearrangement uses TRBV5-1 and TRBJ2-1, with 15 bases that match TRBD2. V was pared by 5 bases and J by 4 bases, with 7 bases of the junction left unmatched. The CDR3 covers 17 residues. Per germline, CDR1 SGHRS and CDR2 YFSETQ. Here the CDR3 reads CASSRTSGRAIYNEQFF. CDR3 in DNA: TGCGCCAGCAGTCGGACTAGCGGGAGGGCCATTTACAATGAGCAGTTCTTC.

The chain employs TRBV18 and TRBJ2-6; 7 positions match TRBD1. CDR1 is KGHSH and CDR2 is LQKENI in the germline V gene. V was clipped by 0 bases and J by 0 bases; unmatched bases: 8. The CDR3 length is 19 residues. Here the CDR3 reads CASSPPVGTVSSGANVLTF. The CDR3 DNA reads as TGTGCCAGCTCACCACCAGTGGGGACAGTAAGCTCTGGGGCCAACGTCCTGACTTTC.

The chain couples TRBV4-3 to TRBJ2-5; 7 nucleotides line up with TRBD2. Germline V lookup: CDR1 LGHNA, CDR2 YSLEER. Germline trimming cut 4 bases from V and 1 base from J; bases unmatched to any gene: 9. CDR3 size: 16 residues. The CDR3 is CASSLVAGDPQETQYF. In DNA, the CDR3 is TGCGCCAGCAGCCTTGTGGCGGGAGATCCCCAAGAGACCCAGTACTTC.

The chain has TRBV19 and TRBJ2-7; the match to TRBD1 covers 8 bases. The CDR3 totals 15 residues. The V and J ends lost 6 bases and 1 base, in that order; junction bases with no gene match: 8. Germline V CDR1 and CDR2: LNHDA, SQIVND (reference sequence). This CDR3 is CASRDGQGGSYEQYF. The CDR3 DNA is TGTGCCAGTAGAGACGGACAGGGCGGTTCCTACGAGCAGTACTTC.

The chain's CDR3 is CASSFRGPAVTDTQYF. The CDR3 bases are TGTGCCAGCAGTTTCCGGGGTCCCGCCGTCACAGATACGCAGTATTTT. The chain employs TRBV6-2 or TRBV6-3 and TRBJ2-3; maybe TRBD2 (5 bases). CDR3 size: 16 residues. V lost 4 bases and J 2 bases, leaving 16 bases between the germline ends. Germline-derived CDR1 and CDR2 are MNHEY and SVGEGT.

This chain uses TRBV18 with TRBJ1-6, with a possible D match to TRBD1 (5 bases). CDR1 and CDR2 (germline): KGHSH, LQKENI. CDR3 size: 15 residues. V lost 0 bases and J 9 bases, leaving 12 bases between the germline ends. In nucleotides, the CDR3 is TGTGCCAGCTCACCACCGGAAGGGGTCGGTTCACCCCTCCACTTT. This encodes CASSPPEGVGSPLHF.

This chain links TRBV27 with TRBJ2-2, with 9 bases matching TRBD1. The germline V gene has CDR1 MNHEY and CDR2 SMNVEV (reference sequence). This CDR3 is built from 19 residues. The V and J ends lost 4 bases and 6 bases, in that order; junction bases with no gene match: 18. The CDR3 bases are TGTGCCAGCAGTTCTGTCTGGGACAGGGAAGTTTATCGCTCCGGGGAGCTGTTTTTT. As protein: CASSSVWDREVYRSGELFF.

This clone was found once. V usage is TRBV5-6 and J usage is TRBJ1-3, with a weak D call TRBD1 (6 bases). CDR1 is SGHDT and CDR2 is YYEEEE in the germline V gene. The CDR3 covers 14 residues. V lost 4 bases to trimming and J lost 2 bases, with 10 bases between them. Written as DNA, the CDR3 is TGTGCCAGCAGCCCAGGGGTGGCTGGAAACACCATATATTTT. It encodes CASSPGVAGNTIYF.

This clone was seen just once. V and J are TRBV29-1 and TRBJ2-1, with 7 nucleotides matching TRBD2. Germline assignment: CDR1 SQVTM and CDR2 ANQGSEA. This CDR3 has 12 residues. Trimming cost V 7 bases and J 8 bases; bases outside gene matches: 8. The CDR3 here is CSAGLGVDEQFF. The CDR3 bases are TGCAGCGCTGGACTAGGGGTTGATGAGCAGTTCTTC.

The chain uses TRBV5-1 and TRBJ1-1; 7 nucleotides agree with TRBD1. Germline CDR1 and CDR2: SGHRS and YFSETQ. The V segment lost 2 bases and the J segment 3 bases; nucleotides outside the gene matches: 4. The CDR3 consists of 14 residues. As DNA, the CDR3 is TGCGCCAGCAGCTTACAGGGGCGGGACACTGAAGCTTTCTTT. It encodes CASSLQGRDTEAFF.

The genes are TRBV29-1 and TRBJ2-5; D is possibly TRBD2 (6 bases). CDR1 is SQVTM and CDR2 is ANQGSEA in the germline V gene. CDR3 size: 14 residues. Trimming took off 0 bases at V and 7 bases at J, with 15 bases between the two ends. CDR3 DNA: TGCAGCGTTGAAGAAGCCCCCGGGGGTAGGACCCAGTACTTC. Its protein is CSVEEAPGGRTQYF.

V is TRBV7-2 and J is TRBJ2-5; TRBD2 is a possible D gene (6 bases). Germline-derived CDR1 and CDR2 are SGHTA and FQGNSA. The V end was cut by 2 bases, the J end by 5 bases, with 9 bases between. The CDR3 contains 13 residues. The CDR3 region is CASSLTSWETQYF. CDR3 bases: TGTGCCAGCAGCTTAACTAGCTGGGAGACCCAGTACTTC.

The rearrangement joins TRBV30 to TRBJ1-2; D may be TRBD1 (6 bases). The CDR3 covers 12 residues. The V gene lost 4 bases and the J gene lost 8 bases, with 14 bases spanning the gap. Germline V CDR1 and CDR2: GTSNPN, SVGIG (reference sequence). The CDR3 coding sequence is TGTGCCTGGAACCTCCACAGGGACGGCTACACCTTC. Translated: CAWNLHRDGYTF.

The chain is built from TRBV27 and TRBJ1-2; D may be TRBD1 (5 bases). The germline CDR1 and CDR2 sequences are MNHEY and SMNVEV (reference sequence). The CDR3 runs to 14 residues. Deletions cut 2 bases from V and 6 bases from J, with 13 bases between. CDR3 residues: CASSLGADLHGYTF. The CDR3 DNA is TGTGCCAGCAGTTTAGGGGCAGACCTTCATGGCTACACCTTC.

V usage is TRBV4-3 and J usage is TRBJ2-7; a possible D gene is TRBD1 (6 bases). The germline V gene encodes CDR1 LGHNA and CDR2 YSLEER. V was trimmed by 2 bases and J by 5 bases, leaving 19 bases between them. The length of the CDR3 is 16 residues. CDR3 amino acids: CASSQKLQGSPDEQYF. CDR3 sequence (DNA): TGCGCCAGCAGCCAAAAGCTTCAGGGGAGCCCCGACGAGCAGTACTTC.

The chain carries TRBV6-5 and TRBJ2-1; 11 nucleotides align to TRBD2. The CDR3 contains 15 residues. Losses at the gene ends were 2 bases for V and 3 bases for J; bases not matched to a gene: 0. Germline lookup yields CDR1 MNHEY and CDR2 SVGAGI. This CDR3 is CASSYGTSGYNEQFF. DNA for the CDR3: TGTGCCAGCAGTTACGGGACTAGCGGCTACAATGAGCAGTTCTTC.

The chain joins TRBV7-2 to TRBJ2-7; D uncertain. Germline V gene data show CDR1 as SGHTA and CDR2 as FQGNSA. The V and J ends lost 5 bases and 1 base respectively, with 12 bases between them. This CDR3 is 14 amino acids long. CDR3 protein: CASSPTWPSYEQYF. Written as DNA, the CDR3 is TGTGCCAGCAGCCCAACCTGGCCGTCCTACGAGCAGTACTTC.

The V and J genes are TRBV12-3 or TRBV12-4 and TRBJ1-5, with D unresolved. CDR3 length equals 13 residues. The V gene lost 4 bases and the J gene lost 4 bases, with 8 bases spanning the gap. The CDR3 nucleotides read TGTGCCAGCAGTTCCACAGAGAATCAGCCCCAGCATTTT. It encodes CASSSTENQPQHF.

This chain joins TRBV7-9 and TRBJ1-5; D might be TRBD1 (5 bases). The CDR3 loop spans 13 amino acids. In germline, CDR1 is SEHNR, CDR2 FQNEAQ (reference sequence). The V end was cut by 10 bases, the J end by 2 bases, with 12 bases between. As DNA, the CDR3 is TGTGCCACGTCCGGAGGGGGCAATCAGCCCCAGCATTTT. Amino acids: CATSGGGNQPQHF. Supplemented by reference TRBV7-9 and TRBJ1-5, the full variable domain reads DTGVSQNPRHKITKRGQNVTFRCDPISEHNRLYWYRQTLGQGPEFLTYFQNEAQLEKSRLLSDRFSAERPKGSFSTLEIQRTEQGDSAMYLCATSGGGNQPQHFGDGTRLSIL.

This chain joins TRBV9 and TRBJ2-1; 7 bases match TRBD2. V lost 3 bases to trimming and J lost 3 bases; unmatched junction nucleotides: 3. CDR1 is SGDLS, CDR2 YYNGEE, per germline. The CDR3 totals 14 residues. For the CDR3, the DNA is TGTGCCAGCAGCGCCCGGGACTACTACAATGAGCAGTTCTTC. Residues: CASSARDYYNEQFF.

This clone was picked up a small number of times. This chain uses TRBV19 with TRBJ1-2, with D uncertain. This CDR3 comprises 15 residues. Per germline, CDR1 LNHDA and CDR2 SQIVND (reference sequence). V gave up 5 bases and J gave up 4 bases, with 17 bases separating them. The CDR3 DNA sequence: TGTGCCAGTAGTCCTCCCAGGACTGACCTCTATGGCTACACCTTC. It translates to CASSPPRTDLYGYTF.